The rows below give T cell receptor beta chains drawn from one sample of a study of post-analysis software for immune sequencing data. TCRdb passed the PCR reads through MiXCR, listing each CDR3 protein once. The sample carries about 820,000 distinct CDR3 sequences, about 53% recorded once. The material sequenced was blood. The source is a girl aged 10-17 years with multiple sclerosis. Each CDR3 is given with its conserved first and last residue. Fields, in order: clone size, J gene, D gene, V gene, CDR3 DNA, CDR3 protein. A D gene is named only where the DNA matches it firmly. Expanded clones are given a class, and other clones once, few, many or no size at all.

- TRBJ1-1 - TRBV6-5 TGTGCCAGCAGTTACCTGGGGGTGGACACTGAAGCTTTCTTT CASSYLGVDTEAFF
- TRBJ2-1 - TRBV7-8 TGTGCCAGCAGCTTAGGGTTACGGCATTCAGGTAGTAATGAGCAGTTCTTC CASSLGLRHSGSNEQFF
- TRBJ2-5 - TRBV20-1 TGCAGTGCTAGTCTGCCGGGAAATCCAGAGACCCAGTACTTC CSASLPGNPETQYF
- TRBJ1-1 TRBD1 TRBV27 TGTGCCAGCAGTTCGGGGGACAGGGCTCACACTGAAGCTTTCTTT CASSSGDRAHTEAFF
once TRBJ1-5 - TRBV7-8 TGTGCCAGCAGCCCCCGGCGCTTCCGAGGCGGCAATCAGCCCCAGCATTTT CASSPRRFRGGNQPQHF
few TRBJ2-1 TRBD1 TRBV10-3 TGTGCCATCAGTGGCCGGACGACAGGGGGTAAGGGTAGTGAGCAGTTCTTC CAISGRTTGGKGSEQFF
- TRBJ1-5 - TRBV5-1 TGCGCCAGCAGCTTGGGAATCAGTAGCAATCAGCCCCAGCATTTT CASSLGISSNQPQHF
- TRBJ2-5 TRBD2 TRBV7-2 TGTGCCAGCAGCGCCGGGGGGAATTCGTGGAAGGCAGCCCAAGAGACCCAGTACTTC CASSAGGNSWKAAQETQYF
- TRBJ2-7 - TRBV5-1 TGCGCCAGCAGAGACAGGCACTCCTACGAGCAGTACTTC CASRDRHSYEQYF
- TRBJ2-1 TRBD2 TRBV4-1 TGCGCCAGCAGCCCCGGGACTAGCGGACAACTATCCTACAATGAGCAGTTCTTC CASSPGTSGQLSYNEQFF
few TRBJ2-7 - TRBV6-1 TGTGCCAGCAGTGCGGGCAGTCCCTACGAGCAGTACTTC CASSAGSPYEQYF
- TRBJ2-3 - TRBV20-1 TGCAGTGCTCGGACACGTGTTTCCACAGATACGCAGTATTTT CSARTRVSTDTQYF
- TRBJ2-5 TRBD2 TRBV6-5 TGTGCCAGCGTCCGAGCGGGAACCTACAATGAGCAGTACTTC CASVRAGTYNEQYF
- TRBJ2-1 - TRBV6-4 TGTGCCAGCAGTGACTCGGGCGGGACCACCTACAATGAGCAGTTCTTC CASSDSGGTTYNEQFF
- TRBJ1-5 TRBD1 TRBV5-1 TGCGTCAGCAGCCGACAGGGGGATCAGCCCCAGCATTTT CVSSRQGDQPQHF
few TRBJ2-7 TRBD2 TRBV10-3 TGTGCCATCAGTGAGGCGGGACTAGCAGTCTACGAGCAGTACTTC CAISEAGLAVYEQYF
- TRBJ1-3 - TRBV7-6 TGTGCCAGCAGCTTAGTTTTGGGAAACACCATATATTTT CASSLVLGNTIYF
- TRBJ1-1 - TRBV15 TGTGCCACCAGCAGAGGACAGGCAATTTCCTCGAACACTGAAGCTTTCTTT CATSRGQAISSNTEAFF
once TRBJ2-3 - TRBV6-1 TGTGCCAGCAGTGAATACGCCCCCAATACGCAGTATTTT CASSEYAPNTQYF
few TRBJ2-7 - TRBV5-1 TGCGCCAGCAGCTCCGGGCGGGAAAAGGAGCAGTACTTC CASSSGREKEQYF
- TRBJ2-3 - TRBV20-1 TGCAGTGCTAGGGCCGGTCCCCTGATCCCGCAGTATTTT CSARAGPLIPQYF
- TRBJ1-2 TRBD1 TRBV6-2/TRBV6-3 TGTGCCAGCAGTTACCCCGGGACAGGGGGCTATGGCTGCACCTTC CASSYPGTGGYGCTF
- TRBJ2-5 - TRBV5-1 TGCGCCAGCAGCTTGGCCCAGGTTCGTGAGGAGACCCAGTACTTC CASSLAQVREETQYF
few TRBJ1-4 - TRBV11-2 TGTGCCAGCAGCCCCGGACTAGTATCTAATGAAAAACTGTTTTTT CASSPGLVSNEKLFF
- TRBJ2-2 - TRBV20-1 TGCAGTGCTAGATCAGTAAGCGGGGAGCTGTTTTTT CSARSVSGELFF
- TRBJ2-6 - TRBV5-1 TGCGCCAGCAGCTTGGCCGTAACAAACTCTGGGGCCAACGTCCTGACTTTC CASSLAVTNSGANVLTF
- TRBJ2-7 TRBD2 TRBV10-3 TGTGCCGTCAATAGCGGGAGAGGTTACGAGCAGTACTTC CAVNSGRGYEQYF
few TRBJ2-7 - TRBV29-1 TGCAGCGTCCAATTTTCGCCTGAAGGGACCTACGAGCAGTACTTC CSVQFSPEGTYEQYF
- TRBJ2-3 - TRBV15 TGTGCCACCAGCAGAGCATCTTACAGTATTAGCACAGATACGCAGTATTTT CATSRASYSISTDTQYF
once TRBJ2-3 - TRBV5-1 TGCGCCAGCAGCTTGTACCGAACGCCCGCCAGGGGCGGCACAGATACGCAGTATTTT CASSLYRTPARGGTDTQYF
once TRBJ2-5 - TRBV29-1 TGCAGCAAGAGGTCAGGGGACAATGAGCAGTACTTC CSKRSGDNEQYF
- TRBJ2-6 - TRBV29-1 TGCAGCGTTGATGGGGAGGCGGGGGCCAACGTCCTGACTTTC CSVDGEAGANVLTF
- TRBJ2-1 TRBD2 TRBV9 TGTGCCAGCAGCGCGGGGGGGCGAGCAAGGTCCTACAATGAGCAGTTCTTC CASSAGGRARSYNEQFF
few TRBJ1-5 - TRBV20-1 TGCAGTGCTCCACTGGGGAGCAGCAATCAGCCCCAGCATTTT CSAPLGSSNQPQHF
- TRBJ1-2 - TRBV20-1 TGCAGTGCTAGAGATGGCGTCTGGGGGGCACAGAAGGGCGACACCTTC CSARDGVWGAQKGDTF
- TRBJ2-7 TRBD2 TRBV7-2 TGTGCCAGCAGCTCCCGGGGGACTAGCGAATACGAGCAGTACTTC CASSSRGTSEYEQYF
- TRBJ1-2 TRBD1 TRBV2 TGTGCCAGCAGTGAGGGGACAGGCTATGGCTACACCTTC CASSEGTGYGYTF
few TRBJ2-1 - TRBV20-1 TGCAGTCTCTGGGCTAGCGACTACAATGAGCAGTTCTTC CSLWASDYNEQFF
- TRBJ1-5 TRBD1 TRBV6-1 TGTGCCAGCAGTTCCGGACAGGGGTTAAATCAGCCCCAGCATTTT CASSSGQGLNQPQHF
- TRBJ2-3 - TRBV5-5 TGTGCCAGCAGCTTTTTGATGGGAGATACGCAGTATTTT CASSFLMGDTQYF
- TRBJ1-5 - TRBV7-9 TGTGCCAGCAGCCCACAGGGCCGGCCCCAGCATTTT CASSPQGRPQHF
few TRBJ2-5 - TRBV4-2 TGTGCCAGCAGCGACGGGACGTCGGCTCAAGAGACCCAGTACTTC CASSDGTSAQETQYF
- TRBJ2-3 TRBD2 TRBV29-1 TGCAGCGTTGAAGGGGCTAGCGGGGCTCGCACAGATACGCAGTATTTT CSVEGASGARTDTQYF
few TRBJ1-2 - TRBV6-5 TGTGCCAGCAGTGCTCCCGGGGATCCTAACTATGGCTACACCTTC CASSAPGDPNYGYTF
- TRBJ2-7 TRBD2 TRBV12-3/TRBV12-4 TGTGCCAGCAGCTACGGACTAGCGGGAGTAGAGTTGGACGAGCAGTACTTC CASSYGLAGVELDEQYF
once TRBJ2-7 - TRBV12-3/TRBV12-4 TGTGCCAGCAGTTGGGCGGCCCCTGACGAGCAGTACTTC CASSWAAPDEQYF
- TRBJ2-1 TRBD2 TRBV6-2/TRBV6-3 TGTGCCAGCAGTTACTCAGGGGGACTAGCGGGCCATGAGCAGTTCTTC CASSYSGGLAGHEQFF
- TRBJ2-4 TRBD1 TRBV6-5 TGTGCCAGCAGTTACGAACCGGGACAGGGGGCGACGGCCAAAAACATTCAGTACTTC CASSYEPGQGATAKNIQYF
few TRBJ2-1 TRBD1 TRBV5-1 TGCGCCAGCAGCAACGACAGGGGCGCCTACAATGAGCAGTTCTTC CASSNDRGAYNEQFF
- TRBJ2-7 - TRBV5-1 TGCGCCAGCAGCTTGGGCGGTGTCAACTCCTACGAGCAGTACTTC CASSLGGVNSYEQYF
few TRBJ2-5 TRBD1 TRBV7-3 TGTGCCAGCAGCTCTGACAGGGGGCGAGGGACCCAGTACTTC CASSSDRGRGTQYF
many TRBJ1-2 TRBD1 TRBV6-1 TGTGCCAGCAGTCCGGAGGGACAGGGGGCTAAGTGGTATGGCTACACCTTC CASSPEGQGAKWYGYTF
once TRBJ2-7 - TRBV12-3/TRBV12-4 TGTGCCAGCAGCCTACAAGACAGGATAGCTTCCTACGAGCAGTACTTC CASSLQDRIASYEQYF